These T cell receptor beta chains were read from a single sample in a study of cytomegalovirus exposure and HLA in healthy donors. The method was immunoSEQ multiplex PCR; TCRdb's version includes in-frame clones alone and lacks a portion of them. The profile covers about 150,000 clones, with 63% appearing a single time and approximately 7% taken by the ten largest. Material for sequencing was PBMCs. These receptors came from an older woman in good health and CMV-seropositive. Each CDR3 is given with its conserved first and last residue. A D gene is named only where the DNA matches it firmly. Not all rows give a size; the values are once, few, many and, for expanded clones, a class.

v_call: TRBV21-1
j_call: TRBJ2-7
clone_size: .
d_call: .
cdr3_nt: TGTGCCAGCAGCAGCCGGGACAGGGGCTACGAGCAGTACTTC
cdr3_aa: CASSSRDRGYEQYF

v_call: TRBV10-3
j_call: TRBJ2-3
clone_size: .
d_call: .
cdr3_nt: TGTGCCATCAGTGATGATCCCGGTGGAGATACGCAGTATTTT
cdr3_aa: CAISDDPGGDTQYF

v_call: TRBV5-4
j_call: TRBJ1-3
clone_size: .
d_call: TRBD1
cdr3_nt: TGTGCCAGCAGCAGCAACAGGGGAACTGGAAACACCATATATTTT
cdr3_aa: CASSSNRGTGNTIYF

v_call: TRBV6-6
j_call: TRBJ2-5
clone_size: .
d_call: .
cdr3_nt: TGTGCCAGCAGTTACCCCCAGGGGGGAGGAGGAGAGACCCAGTACTTC
cdr3_aa: CASSYPQGGGGETQYF

v_call: TRBV28
j_call: TRBJ1-4
clone_size: .
d_call: TRBD1
cdr3_nt: TGTGCCAGCAGTTCACGAAAGGGGGCTGGGGAAAAACTGTTTTTT
cdr3_aa: CASSSRKGAGEKLFF

v_call: TRBV28
j_call: TRBJ2-1
clone_size: .
d_call: TRBD2
cdr3_nt: TGTGCCAGCAGGTCTAGCGGGGGATACAATGAGCAGTTCTTC
cdr3_aa: CASRSSGGYNEQFF

v_call: TRBV5-4
j_call: TRBJ2-7
clone_size: .
d_call: TRBD1
cdr3_nt: TGTGCCAGCAGCTCTGACAGGGAATCCTACGAGCAGTACTTC
cdr3_aa: CASSSDRESYEQYF

v_call: TRBV4-2
j_call: TRBJ1-2
clone_size: few
d_call: TRBD1
cdr3_nt: TGTGCCAGCAGCCAAGACCGGGACAGGGGTAGCTATGGCTACACCTTC
cdr3_aa: CASSQDRDRGSYGYTF

v_call: TRBV19
j_call: TRBJ1-2
clone_size: .
d_call: .
cdr3_nt: TGTGCCAGCCATCGACGGACAGCTAACTATGGCTACACCTTC
cdr3_aa: CASHRRTANYGYTF

v_call: TRBV7-2
j_call: TRBJ2-2
clone_size: few
d_call: .
cdr3_nt: TGTGCCAGCAGCGGCCACCAGGGGATTGGGGAGCTGTTTTTT
cdr3_aa: CASSGHQGIGELFF

v_call: TRBV4-2
j_call: TRBJ2-5
clone_size: .
d_call: .
cdr3_nt: TGTGCCAGCAGCCTACGGGGTATTCAAGAGACCCAGTACTTC
cdr3_aa: CASSLRGIQETQYF

v_call: TRBV7-3
j_call: TRBJ2-1
clone_size: few
d_call: TRBD2
cdr3_nt: TGTGCCAGCAGCCTTCGGAGTCTAGCGGGAGGGCCTGACAATGAGCAGTTCTTC
cdr3_aa: CASSLRSLAGGPDNEQFF

v_call: TRBV19
j_call: TRBJ2-3
clone_size: few
d_call: .
cdr3_nt: TGTGCCAGTAGCCTAGGGTGGCGGGCAGATACGCAGTATTTT
cdr3_aa: CASSLGWRADTQYF

v_call: TRBV9
j_call: TRBJ2-1
clone_size: .
d_call: .
cdr3_nt: TGTGCCAGCAGCTCTACCGCGGGTGAGCAGTTCTTC
cdr3_aa: CASSSTAGEQFF

v_call: TRBV5-6
j_call: TRBJ1-1
clone_size: .
d_call: TRBD1
cdr3_nt: TGTGCCAGCAGCTTGGACAGGGGGACTGAAGCTTTCTTT
cdr3_aa: CASSLDRGTEAFF

v_call: TRBV27
j_call: TRBJ2-7
clone_size: .
d_call: .
cdr3_nt: TGTGCCAGCAGTTTAGGACCAGGGGAAGGCGAGCAGTACTTC
cdr3_aa: CASSLGPGEGEQYF

v_call: TRBV27
j_call: TRBJ1-4
clone_size: .
d_call: .
cdr3_nt: TGTGCCAGCAGCGGGACTCGACTTCCTAATGAAAAACTGTTTTTT
cdr3_aa: CASSGTRLPNEKLFF

v_call: TRBV18
j_call: TRBJ2-1
clone_size: .
d_call: .
cdr3_nt: TGTGCCAGCTCACCACAGACTAGTATCAATGAGCAGTTCTTC
cdr3_aa: CASSPQTSINEQFF

v_call: TRBV5-1
j_call: TRBJ1-1
clone_size: .
d_call: TRBD1
cdr3_nt: TGCGCCAGCAGCTCATGGACAGGGAACACTGAAGCTTTCTTT
cdr3_aa: CASSSWTGNTEAFF

v_call: TRBV28
j_call: TRBJ1-1
clone_size: .
d_call: .
cdr3_nt: TGTGCCAGCAGTCCCCCCTCCAGGGGCACTGAAGCTTTCTTT
cdr3_aa: CASSPPSRGTEAFF

v_call: TRBV11-3
j_call: TRBJ2-1
clone_size: .
d_call: .
cdr3_nt: TGTGCCAGCAGCCCCGGGAGAGGGGGCCATGAGCAGTTCTTC
cdr3_aa: CASSPGRGGHEQFF

v_call: TRBV5-1
j_call: TRBJ2-1
clone_size: .
d_call: TRBD2
cdr3_nt: TGCGCCAGCAGCTTCGGTAGCGGGATCTCCAATGAGCAGTTCTTC
cdr3_aa: CASSFGSGISNEQFF

v_call: TRBV5-3
j_call: TRBJ2-7
clone_size: .
d_call: .
cdr3_nt: TGTGCCAGAAGCTTGGCTAATGTGACATCCTACGAGCAGTACTTC
cdr3_aa: CARSLANVTSYEQYF

v_call: TRBV7-3
j_call: TRBJ2-1
clone_size: .
d_call: .
cdr3_nt: TGTGCCAGCAGCTACCATAGTGGAGGGGCCAATGAGCAGTTCTTC
cdr3_aa: CASSYHSGGANEQFF

v_call: TRBV6-5
j_call: TRBJ1-1
clone_size: .
d_call: .
cdr3_nt: TGTGCCAGCAGTTACTCACCTCGGGCGGGTGGCACTGAAGCTTTCTTT
cdr3_aa: CASSYSPRAGGTEAFF

v_call: TRBV27
j_call: TRBJ1-2
clone_size: few
d_call: .
cdr3_nt: TGTGCCAGCAGTTTTTACCGGTTTAACTATGGCTACACCTTC
cdr3_aa: CASSFYRFNYGYTF

v_call: TRBV5-8
j_call: TRBJ1-1
clone_size: .
d_call: .
cdr3_nt: TGTGCCAGCAGCTCCAATTGGGTACTAGACACTGAAGCTTTCTTT
cdr3_aa: CASSSNWVLDTEAFF

v_call: TRBV11-2
j_call: TRBJ2-1
clone_size: .
d_call: .
cdr3_nt: TGTGCCAGCAGCCGGGATTACCCTAGGAATGAGCAGTTCTTC
cdr3_aa: CASSRDYPRNEQFF

v_call: TRBV25-1
j_call: TRBJ2-1
clone_size: .
d_call: TRBD2
cdr3_nt: TGTGCCAGCAGCGATTTGGGACTAGCGGGGGGATATGAGCAGTTCTTC
cdr3_aa: CASSDLGLAGGYEQFF

v_call: TRBV4-2
j_call: TRBJ2-1
clone_size: few
d_call: .
cdr3_nt: TGTGCCAGCAGCCAAGATGTCCGGGAGAGGCCCTACAATGAGCAGTTCTTC
cdr3_aa: CASSQDVRERPYNEQFF

v_call: TRBV19
j_call: TRBJ1-5
clone_size: .
d_call: .
cdr3_nt: TGTGCCAGTAGTCTACGGGATCATGATCAGCCCCAGCATTTT
cdr3_aa: CASSLRDHDQPQHF

v_call: TRBV5-1
j_call: TRBJ2-3
clone_size: .
d_call: .
cdr3_nt: TGCGCCAGCAGCTTGGGGTCTAGCCCAGATACGCAGTATTTT
cdr3_aa: CASSLGSSPDTQYF

v_call: TRBV9
j_call: TRBJ1-1
clone_size: .
d_call: .
cdr3_nt: TGTGCCAGCAGCGGAGGGACATTGATGAACACTGAAGCTTTCTTT
cdr3_aa: CASSGGTLMNTEAFF

v_call: TRBV9
j_call: TRBJ1-1
clone_size: .
d_call: .
cdr3_nt: TGTGCCAGCAGCGTAGATGGCAATCGGAACACTGAAGCTTTCTTT
cdr3_aa: CASSVDGNRNTEAFF

v_call: TRBV5-8
j_call: TRBJ1-2
clone_size: .
d_call: TRBD1
cdr3_nt: TGTGCCAGCAGCTTATGGACAGGGGGTGGCTATGGCTACACCTTC
cdr3_aa: CASSLWTGGGYGYTF

v_call: TRBV5-5
j_call: TRBJ1-1
clone_size: .
d_call: TRBD1
cdr3_nt: TGTGCCAGCAGCCAACTCAGGACAGGGAACACTGAAGCTTTCTTT
cdr3_aa: CASSQLRTGNTEAFF

v_call: TRBV7-9
j_call: TRBJ1-1
clone_size: .
d_call: TRBD1
cdr3_nt: TGTGCCAGCAGCCGCCGGGACAGGGGGTTGACTGAAGCTTTCTTT
cdr3_aa: CASSRRDRGLTEAFF

v_call: TRBV15
j_call: TRBJ1-3
clone_size: few
d_call: TRBD1
cdr3_nt: TGTGCCACCAGCAGGGACAGGTTCGCCGGAAACACCATATATTTT
cdr3_aa: CATSRDRFAGNTIYF

v_call: TRBV19
j_call: TRBJ2-7
clone_size: once
d_call: .
cdr3_nt: TGTGCCAGTAGTATTTCAAGGGGAACCTACGAGCAGTACTTC
cdr3_aa: CASSISRGTYEQYF

v_call: TRBV9
j_call: TRBJ2-2
clone_size: .
d_call: TRBD1
cdr3_nt: TGTGCCAGCAGCTGGACAGGGACGGACACCGGGGAGCTGTTTTTT
cdr3_aa: CASSWTGTDTGELFF

v_call: TRBV4-1
j_call: TRBJ2-7
clone_size: .
d_call: TRBD2
cdr3_nt: TGCGCCAGCAGCCAGGGGACTAGTCCGACCTACGAGCAGTACTTC
cdr3_aa: CASSQGTSPTYEQYF

v_call: TRBV9
j_call: TRBJ2-1
clone_size: .
d_call: TRBD2
cdr3_nt: TGTGCCAGCAGCGTAGCGACTAGCGGAAACAATGAGCAGTTCTTC
cdr3_aa: CASSVATSGNNEQFF

v_call: TRBV18
j_call: TRBJ2-1
clone_size: few
d_call: .
cdr3_nt: TGTGCCAGCTCACCCCGGACTGATAGCAATGAGCAGTTCTTC
cdr3_aa: CASSPRTDSNEQFF

v_call: TRBV9
j_call: TRBJ2-1
clone_size: .
d_call: TRBD2
cdr3_nt: TGTGCCAGCAGCGGGACTAGCGGGAGGTGGTACAATGAGCAGTTCTTC
cdr3_aa: CASSGTSGRWYNEQFF

v_call: TRBV7-9
j_call: TRBJ2-1
clone_size: .
d_call: TRBD1
cdr3_nt: TGTGCCAGCAGCTTAGATCGGACAGGGATGTACAATGAGCAGTTCTTC
cdr3_aa: CASSLDRTGMYNEQFF

v_call: TRBV29-1
j_call: TRBJ2-1
clone_size: .
d_call: TRBD1
cdr3_nt: TGCGCCGCCTCGGGACAGGGGTCCTACAATGAGCAGTTCTTC
cdr3_aa: CAASGQGSYNEQFF

v_call: TRBV5-1
j_call: TRBJ1-5
clone_size: .
d_call: .
cdr3_nt: TGCGCCAGCAGCTTGTTTTCCGGTAGCAATCAGCCCCAGCATTTT
cdr3_aa: CASSLFSGSNQPQHF

v_call: TRBV5-1
j_call: TRBJ1-1
clone_size: .
d_call: .
cdr3_nt: TGCGCCAGCAGCGTGGACTCCGGGAACACTGAAGCTTTCTTT
cdr3_aa: CASSVDSGNTEAFF

v_call: TRBV4-3
j_call: TRBJ2-3
clone_size: once
d_call: .
cdr3_nt: TGCGCCAGCAGCCAAGGGCGGGGATATACGCAGTATTTT
cdr3_aa: CASSQGRGYTQYF

v_call: TRBV5-6
j_call: TRBJ1-1
clone_size: .
d_call: TRBD1
cdr3_nt: TGTGCCAGCAGCTTGACAGGGGGCTTGTTTAGTACAGCGAACACTGAAGCTTTCTTT
cdr3_aa: CASSLTGGLFSTANTEAFF

v_call: TRBV7-2
j_call: TRBJ1-2
clone_size: few
d_call: .
cdr3_nt: TGTGCCAGCAGCCCCGGGACATATAATGGCTACACCTTC
cdr3_aa: CASSPGTYNGYTF

v_call: TRBV5-1
j_call: TRBJ2-7
clone_size: .
d_call: TRBD1
cdr3_nt: TGCGCCAGCAGCTTGGGACAGGGGATCTACGAGCAGTACTTC
cdr3_aa: CASSLGQGIYEQYF

v_call: TRBV7-3
j_call: TRBJ2-1
clone_size: .
d_call: .
cdr3_nt: TGTGCCAGCAGTGCCCGGGGCAATGAGCAGTTCTTC
cdr3_aa: CASSARGNEQFF

v_call: TRBV7-2
j_call: TRBJ2-7
clone_size: .
d_call: .
cdr3_nt: TGTGCCACAAAGGTAGGGGTCGAGCAGTACTTC
cdr3_aa: CATKVGVEQYF

v_call: TRBV4-1
j_call: TRBJ2-5
clone_size: .
d_call: TRBD2
cdr3_nt: TGCGCCAGCAGCCGCGGAGGGACTAGCGTAGAGACCCAGTACTTC
cdr3_aa: CASSRGGTSVETQYF

v_call: TRBV28
j_call: TRBJ2-5
clone_size: .
d_call: .
cdr3_nt: TGTGCCAGCAGTTTACTGGAGCAAGAGACCCAGTACTTC
cdr3_aa: CASSLLEQETQYF

v_call: TRBV28
j_call: TRBJ2-4
clone_size: few
d_call: TRBD1
cdr3_nt: TGTGCCAGCAGTTTAAGGGGACAGGCGTACATTCAGTACTTC
cdr3_aa: CASSLRGQAYIQYF

v_call: TRBV9
j_call: TRBJ1-2
clone_size: .
d_call: TRBD1
cdr3_nt: TGTGCCAGCAGCACTTCGACAGGGGGCTATGGCTACACCTTC
cdr3_aa: CASSTSTGGYGYTF

v_call: TRBV4-1
j_call: TRBJ2-7
clone_size: .
d_call: .
cdr3_nt: TGCGCCAGCAGCCAAGATGGAAGAGTAGCGTGGGACGAGCAGTACTTC
cdr3_aa: CASSQDGRVAWDEQYF

v_call: TRBV18
j_call: TRBJ1-5
clone_size: .
d_call: .
cdr3_nt: TGTGCCAGCTCACGAGGCAATCAGCCCCAGCATTTT
cdr3_aa: CASSRGNQPQHF